The TCR beta chain described here comes from a study of blood T cell repertoires in COVID-19. Study as a whole: Acute-phase and convalescent COVID-19 samples originated in the United States, Italy and Spain. Sources were T cells, B-cell-depleted T cells, or PBMCs; the material itself was cDNA or gDNA.

Methods used by the authors: By means of reference gene primer amplification, nucleated cell counts were estimated. TCRdb's table, derived via immunoSEQ multiplex PCR, lists solely in-frame clones and lacks some. The V and J calls and the clone size are those of that table, but D and trimming were determined from the DNA. This table has approximately 92,000 clones, over 80% appearing once. V was cut by 7 bases and J by 4 bases, with 13 bases left in between. Germline lookup yields CDR1 MGHDK and CDR2 SYGVNS. The CDR3 spans 13 residues. Sequenced: peripheral blood. V is TRBV25-1 and J is TRBJ1-1; D is undetermined. The TCR originated in an elderly man with acute or convalescent COVID-19. The CDR3 sequence is CASKKEWSTEAFF. Written as DNA, the CDR3 is TGTGCCAGCAAGAAGGAGTGGAGCACTGAAGCTTTCTTT. Full variable domain (missing parts from reference TRBV25-1 and TRBJ1-1): EADIYQTPRYLVIGTGKKITLECSQTMGHDKMYWYQQDPGMELHLIHYSYGVNSTEKGDLSSESTVSRIRTEHFPLTLESARPSHTSQYLCASKKEWSTEAFFGQGTRLTVV.